Following are 26 T cell receptor beta chains from one sample sequenced in a study of CXCR3-negative and CXCR3-positive naive CD8 T cells. For these TCRs, the target antigens are not known. Overall study findings and caveats: CXCR3-positive naive cells had TRB CDR3s that were more hydrophobic than CXCR3-negative naive cells had.

TRB cDNA libraries were made by UMI-labeled 5' RACE. TCRdb reworked the 5' RACE reads into one entry per CDR3 protein, no DNA. This listing includes 100,000 to 150,000 distinct CDR3 sequences. Sequenced input: naive CXCR3+ CD8+ T cells from blood. Documented subset: CD45RO-CCR7+CD27+CD95- naive CD8+ T cells expressing CXCR3 (TNR3+). These TCRs come from a human donor in good health. Some clones in this sample may be carry-over from other donors' samples.

The V gene is TRBV12-3 or TRBV12-4, the J gene TRBJ1-2; TCRdb selects TRBD1, and the lack of DNA leaves this call unchecked. This CDR3 has 13 residues. Here the CDR3 reads CASVGGAGYGYTF.

The chain links TRBV9 to TRBJ1-1; TCRdb picks TRBD1, but there is no DNA to check that call. The CDR3 runs 15 residues. Looked up from germline, CDR1 is SGDLS and CDR2 is YYNGEE. The CDR3 reads CASSFGTGRNTEAFF.

The rearrangement joins TRBV21-1 to TRBJ2-5; checking the TCRdb D call of TRBD1 is not possible without DNA. TRBV21-1 is a known pseudogene. The CDR3 totals 14 residues. CDR3 sequence reads: CASSKVEGVETQYF.

The chain recombines TRBV7-8 with TRBJ2-7; absent DNA, TCRdb's TRBD2 call cannot be checked. This CDR3 is 14 amino acids long. Germline V gene lookup returns CDR1 SGHVS and CDR2 FQNEAQ. The CDR3 loop reads CASSLGGSGYEQYF. Full variable domain (rest looked up from reference TRBV7-8 and TRBJ2-7): GAGVSQSPRYKVAKRGQDVALRCDPISGHVSLFWYQQALGQGPEFLTYFQNEAQLDKSGLPSDRFFAERPEGSVSTLKIQRTQQEDSAVYLCASSLGGSGYEQYFGPGTRLTVT.

The chain is built from TRBV28 and TRBJ1-3; absent DNA, TCRdb's TRBD1 call cannot be checked. The CDR3 covers 14 residues. Germline V gene sequence: CDR1 MDHEN, CDR2 SYDVKM. This CDR3 reads CASSQAGTGNTIYF.

This chain links TRBV10-2 with TRBJ2-1; no DNA is available, so the TRBD2 call from TCRdb remains unchecked. The CDR3 has 15 amino acids. CDR1 and CDR2 from the germline V gene are WSHSY and SAAADI. Here the CDR3 reads CASIASGGELNEQFF.

This chain joins TRBV30 and TRBJ2-7; TCRdb proposes TRBD1, but this gene call is untestable without DNA. Germline CDR1 and CDR2: GTSNPN and SVGIG (reference sequence). The CDR3 has 14 amino acids. CDR3 sequence reads: CAWEQGNSRDEQYF.

V and J are TRBV25-1 and TRBJ2-2; TCRdb outputs TRBD1, but without DNA this stays unchecked. The CDR3 spans 15 residues. Germline V gene data show CDR1 as MGHDK and CDR2 as SYGVNS. This chain's CDR3 is CASSEGGGYTGELFF.

The chain couples TRBV5-1 to TRBJ2-7; absent DNA, TCRdb's TRBD2 call cannot be checked. The CDR3 has 15 amino acids. Germline CDR1 is SGHRS and CDR2 is YFSETQ. The CDR3 loop reads CASSLGLDFAYEQYF.

The chain combines TRBV13 with TRBJ1-1; no DNA is available, so the TRBD1 call from TCRdb remains unchecked. The CDR3 runs 14 residues. Looked up from germline, CDR1 is PRHDT and CDR2 is FYEKMQ (reference sequence). CDR3 in amino acids: CASTPGQGNTEAFF.

CDR3 sequence: CATSDPLADSYNEQFF. The chain links TRBV24-1 to TRBJ2-1; checking the TCRdb D call of TRBD1 is not possible without DNA. CDR1 and CDR2 (germline): KGHDR, SFDVKD. CDR3 size: 16 residues.

The chain recombines TRBV7-6 with TRBJ2-3. The germline gives CDR1 SGHVS, CDR2 FNYEAQ. CDR3 length: 13 amino acids. Here the CDR3 reads CASSFLYTDTQYF.

CDR3 sequence: CASRCPMRASYNEQFF. V is TRBV12-2 and J is TRBJ2-1; the D call of TRBD1 rests on TCRdb alone, since no DNA is present to check it. TRBV12-2 is a pseudogene locus. The CDR3 is 16 amino acids.

The genes are TRBV28 and TRBJ2-2. The CDR3 has 17 amino acids. The V gene's germline CDR1 is MDHEN and CDR2 SYDVKM. The chain's CDR3 is CASSLLFRNANTGELFF. The full variable domain, its missing parts supplied by reference TRBV28 and TRBJ2-2, is DVKVTQSSRYLVKRTGEKVFLECVQDMDHENMFWYRQDPGLGLRLIYFSYDVKMKEKGDIPEGYSVSREKKERFSLILESASTNQTSMYLCASSLLFRNANTGELFFGEGSRLTVL.

This chain joins TRBV3-1 and TRBJ2-1; no DNA is available, so the TRBD1 call from TCRdb remains unchecked. CDR1 is LGHDT, CDR2 YNNKEL, per germline (reference sequence). The CDR3 is 16 residues long. The CDR3 sequence is CASSQDGLRGSDEQFF.

The J gene is TRBJ2-3, the V gene TRBV6-1; TCRdb picks TRBD1, but there is no DNA to check that call. This CDR3 spans 15 amino acids. CDR1 MNHNS and CDR2 SASEGT come from the germline V gene. The CDR3 sequence is CASSAGGGYTDTQYF.

The chain carries TRBV29-1 and TRBJ2-7. Germline V gene sequence: CDR1 SQVTM, CDR2 ANQGSEA. The CDR3 runs to 13 residues. CDR3 loop: CSVEGGATYDRYF.

The chain combines TRBV30 with TRBJ1-2. This CDR3 spans 14 amino acids. Looked up from germline, CDR1 is GTSNPN and CDR2 is SVGIG (reference sequence). The CDR3 region is CAWSSKDQPYGYTF.

V gene TRBV19 combines with J gene TRBJ1-1; the TCRdb D gene call, TRBD1, has no DNA to confirm it. Germline lookup yields CDR1 LNHDA and CDR2 SQIVND (reference sequence). The CDR3 runs to 16 residues. The CDR3 sequence is CASRIFDRQTNTEAFF.

J is TRBJ1-5 and V is TRBV19. The CDR3 is 14 residues long. CDR1 LNHDA and CDR2 SQIVND come from the germline V gene (reference sequence). CDR3 sequence reads: CASTPYGFNQPQHF.

The V gene is TRBV4-1, the J gene TRBJ1-2; TCRdb reports TRBD1, a call that lacks DNA to check it against. Per germline, CDR1 MGHRA and CDR2 YSYEKL. This CDR3 is 14 amino acids long. The CDR3 here is CASSQPQGADGYTF.

The chain employs TRBV9 and TRBJ2-1. CDR1 and CDR2 from the germline V gene are SGDLS and YYNGEE. There are 14 residues in the CDR3. CDR3 sequence: CASSVGHLGYEQFF.

The genes are TRBV7-3 and TRBJ2-1; TCRdb's D gene call, TRBD1, goes unchecked for lack of DNA. The CDR3 contains 16 residues. Looked up from germline, CDR1 is SGHTA and CDR2 is FQGTGA. This CDR3 reads CASSPHHQSAPDEQFF.

The chain couples TRBV6-2 or TRBV6-3 to TRBJ2-7; TCRdb's assignment of TRBD1 cannot be checked, as there is no DNA. Germline V lookup: CDR1 MNHEY, CDR2 SVGEGT. This CDR3 contains 16 residues. CDR3 sequence reads: CASSRVLGQLVYEQYF.

V usage is TRBV7-9 and J usage is TRBJ2-3. The CDR3 length is 15 residues. From germline, CDR1 is SEHNR and CDR2 FQNEAQ (reference sequence). The CDR3 reads CAIGATRGLTDTQYF.

This chain uses TRBV20-1 with TRBJ1-5. CDR3 length: 15 amino acids. CDR1 is DFQATT, CDR2 SNEGSKA, per germline (reference sequence). The CDR3 loop is CSAAEGAGWSQPQHF.